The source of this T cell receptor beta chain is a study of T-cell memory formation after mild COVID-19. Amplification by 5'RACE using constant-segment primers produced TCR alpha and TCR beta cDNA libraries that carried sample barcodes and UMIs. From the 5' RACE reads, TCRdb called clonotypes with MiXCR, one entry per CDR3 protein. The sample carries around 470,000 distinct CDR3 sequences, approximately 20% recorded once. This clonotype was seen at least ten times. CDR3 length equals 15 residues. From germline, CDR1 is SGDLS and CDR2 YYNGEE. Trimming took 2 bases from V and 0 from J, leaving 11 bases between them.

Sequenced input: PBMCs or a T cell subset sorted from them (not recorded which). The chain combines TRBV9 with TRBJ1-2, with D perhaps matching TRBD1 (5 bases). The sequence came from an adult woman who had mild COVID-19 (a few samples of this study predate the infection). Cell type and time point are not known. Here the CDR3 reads CASSVGGTANYGYTF. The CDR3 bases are TGTGCCAGCAGCGTCGGGGGTACCGCTAACTATGGCTACACCTTC.